This TCR beta chain stems from a study of regulatory T cells in long-lasting Graves disease. Investigators prepared the TCR beta libraries by applying iRepertoire HTBI primers and Arm-PCR of CDR3 regions. TCRdb used MiXCR to reprocess the multiplex PCR reads, holding one entry per CDR3 protein. The sample yields just over 600,000 distinct CDR3 sequences, roughly 16% seen once. Time point defined: newly diagnosed GD, antithyroid drugs for less than 3 months. Extracted RNA from PBMCs served as the source of the TCR library. In this cohort, patients came from an endocrinology department located in Xi'an, China. CDR3 size: 18 residues. Germline CDR1 is LNHDA and CDR2 is SQIVND (reference sequence). V lost 5 bases, J lost 7 bases, and 27 bases lay in between. This sample was shared with a second study, whose subject was T cells in Graves' hyperthyroidism and ophthalmopathy. This second study says: Lactation, pregnancy, other autoimmune disease or uncontrolled infection led to exclusion of patients.

Sequenced material: peripheral blood mononuclear cells (PBMCs), taken at new diagnosis, from a patient treated with antithyroid drugs. V and J are TRBV19 and TRBJ2-1; tentatively, D is TRBD2 (5 bases). The TCR sequence derives from a woman younger than 45 with Graves disease. CDR3 sequence reads: CASSRFHGGGRPQNEQFF. The CDR3 nucleotides are TGTGCCAGTAGTCGCTTCCACGGTGGCGGGCGACCTCAGAATGAGCAGTTCTTC.